The T cell receptor (beta chain) under discussion was sequenced for a study of shared clonotypes between healthy human individuals. Turning to the study itself: Aged 18 to 49, the donors were a couple of women and a few men.

Study-wide results and caveats: Generally, naive subsets (rather than memory subsets) showed larger estimated richness.

Remarks on this clone: Antigen: not known.

Per germline, CDR1 LNHDA and CDR2 SQIVND (reference sequence). J gave up 1 base and V 3 bases, and 9 bases lay outside the gene matches. The CDR3 loop spans 17 amino acids. This table comes from immunoSEQ multiplex PCR, and its TCRdb copy is limited to in-frame clones, with some not included. The top ten hold around 0.4% of the sample, which has 2 million to 3 million clones, approximately 94% seen once. Study donors comprised healthy, HIV-negative adults devoid of recent acute infection or vaccination. This sequence originates from a man aged 18 to 29 in good health. Some clones in this sample may be carry-over from other donors' samples. The rearrangement uses TRBV19 and TRBJ1-1; 9 bases fit TRBD1. Sequenced input: naive CD4+ T cells from PBMCs. Subset noted: CD45RA+ positively selected. CDR3 nucleotides: TGTGCCAGTAGTATTCGGGGATGGGACAGGGCGAACACTGAAGCTTTCTTT. Its translation is CASSIRGWDRANTEAFF.